This T cell receptor (beta chain) was captured in a study of T cells in Graves' hyperthyroidism and ophthalmopathy. Regarding the study as a whole: The majority of expanded thyroid clonotypes above 0.001 also appeared in blood.

Germline CDR1 is SGDLS and CDR2 is YYNGEE. Trimming cost V 3 bases and J 0 bases, with 6 bases left between them. The length of the CDR3 is 13 residues. Of note for this clonotype: Its antigen is not identified. Being one base from a much bigger clone, this may be a read error.

Ophthalmopathy patients had Clinical Activity Score at least 3, NOSPECS grade at least 4, duration under 3 months. Diagnostic decisions used clinical symptoms, serum thyroxine and TRAb, thyroid ultrasound and orbital computed tomography. The investigators amplified TCR beta CDR3 regions from RNA transcripts. Carried out on the TCR CDR3, a first-round RT-PCR used the HTBI primer set. One entry per CDR3 protein results from TCRdb running MiXCR on the multiplex PCR reads. The sample has a few hundred thousand distinct CDR3 sequences, roughly 20% seen once; the top ten hold 40%. This TCR came from a man between 18 and 35 years old with Graves' ophthalmopathy. The specimen was blood. J is TRBJ1-1 and V is TRBV9; D not resolved. CDR3 nucleotides: TGTGCCAGCAGCGCGGACGTGAACACTGAAGCTTTCTTT. Encoded protein: CASSADVNTEAFF.